This T cell receptor (beta chain) was profiled in a study of blood T cells in healthy people across ages. Study-wide points: The recorded TCR beta diversity per million T cells decreased in a roughly linear manner with age.

A remark on this clonotype: Its antigen is unknown.

Those donating, healthy Caucasian individuals from Russia, were aged roughly 6 to 100. Each of the donors had 8 to 10 milliliters of peripheral blood drawn into EDTA-treated Vacutainer tubes. Per-sample yields of isolated PBMCs were at least 7 million. Germline CDR1 is SQVTM and CDR2 is ANQGSEA. The CDR3 sequence is 15 residues long. For the second PCR, which ran for about 6 to 12 cycles, a sample-barcoded 5' primer and a J-beta primer mix were used. TCRdb fed the 5' RACE reads into MiXCR, producing one record per CDR3 protein. Of approximately 770,000 distinct CDR3 sequences listed, roughly 60% are singletons.

The chain carries TRBV29-1 and TRBJ2-1, with TRBD2 matching 12 bases. The J call could be wrong; TRBJ2-7 is a better fit for the DNA end. The receptor's source is a man younger than 45 in good health. Sequencing was performed on blood. CDR3 DNA: TGCAGCGTTGAACTAGCGGGAGGGCCTGACAATGAGCAGTACTTC. It codes for CSVELAGGPDNEQYF.